The 29 T cell receptor beta chains reported below all come from one sample, sequenced in a study of T cell repertoires in cytomegalovirus infection. TCRdb re-called the reads with MiXCR, one entry per CDR3 protein. The table shows over 300,000 distinct CDR3 sequences, with 9.5% occurring only once. The sequenced material came from PBMCs. These receptors were collected from a human donor in good health (CMV status not recorded). Some clones in this sample may be carry-over from other donors' samples.

This rearrangement joins TRBV6-2 or TRBV6-3 to TRBJ2-1; maybe TRBD1 (6 bases). CDR3 length: 15 residues. Germline loops: CDR1 MNHEY, CDR2 SVGEGT. Trimming removed 6 bases from V and 6 bases from J, with 18 bases in between. The CDR3 DNA is TGTGCCAGCAGCGGTACAGGGATACAGGCCAATGAGCAGTTCTTC. It is translated as CASSGTGIQANEQFF.

This clonotype was detected many times. This chain links TRBV7-2 with TRBJ2-3, with D maybe TRBD1 (6 bases). Germline assignment: CDR1 SGHTA and CDR2 FQGNSA. Trimming shortened V by 3 bases and J by 4 bases, and 11 bases separated the two germline ends. The CDR3 sequence is 14 residues long. CDR3 DNA: TGTGCCAGCAGCTTTAACCCAGGGGCAGATACGCAGTATTTT. Protein: CASSFNPGADTQYF.

This clonotype counts as medium-sized (0.01 to 0.1%). The chain recombines TRBV7-2 with TRBJ2-5, with 7 bases aligning to TRBD1. This CDR3 is built from 15 residues. In germline, CDR1 is SGHTA, CDR2 FQGNSA. The ends lost 5 bases at V and 2 bases at J; junction bases unmatched: 8. CDR3 sequence: CASSLPGQIQETQYF. As DNA, the CDR3 is TGTGCCAGCAGCCTCCCGGGACAGATACAAGAGACCCAGTACTTC. The whole variable domain, filled in from reference TRBV7-2 and TRBJ2-5, reads GAGVSQSPSNKVTEKGKDVELRCDPISGHTALYWYRQSLGQGLEFLIYFQGNSAPDKSGLPSDRFSAERTGGSVSTLTIQRTQQEDSAVYLCASSLPGQIQETQYFGPGTRLLVL.

In this sample, this clonotype turned up a few times. The chain couples TRBV20-1 to TRBJ1-5; no firm D call. CDR1 and CDR2 (germline): DFQATT, SNEGSKA (reference sequence). The CDR3 is 14 amino acids. Trimming removed 7 bases at V and 3 bases at J, with 16 bases between. CDR3 region: CSGVAGSNNQPQHF. The CDR3 nucleotides read TGCAGTGGGGTAGCGGGCTCCAACAATCAGCCCCAGCATTTT.

In its sample, this clonotype was seen a few times. The chain couples TRBV7-2 to TRBJ2-5, with D unclear. V lost 2 bases to trimming and J lost 4 bases, with 14 bases between them. Looked up from germline, CDR1 is SGHTA and CDR2 is FQGNSA. This CDR3 region has 15 residues. The CDR3 here is CASSLPHIRGETQYF. The CDR3 DNA sequence: TGTGCCAGCAGCTTACCCCACATACGCGGAGAGACCCAGTACTTC.

This clonotype showed up many times. The genes are TRBV7-2 and TRBJ1-4; D is unclear. Germline V gene sequence: CDR1 SGHTA, CDR2 FQGNSA. The V end was cut by 1 base, the J end by 4 bases, with 10 bases between. The CDR3 loop spans 15 amino acids. In DNA, the CDR3 is TGTGCCAGCAGCTTAGTAGGAGGGCGTAATGAAAAACTGTTTTTT. This sequence encodes CASSLVGGRNEKLFF.

The chain recombines TRBV6-1 with TRBJ1-1, with TRBD1 as a possible D gene (6 bases). The V end was cut by 2 bases, the J end by 8 bases, with 9 bases between. CDR3 length: 12 amino acids. CDR1 and CDR2 (germline): MNHNS, SASEGT. For the CDR3, the DNA is TGTGCCAGCAGTGAACAGGGGACAGAAGCTTTCTTT. Its protein product is CASSEQGTEAFF.

This clonotype was observed a few times. The rearrangement links TRBV7-8 to TRBJ2-3; D call uncertain. The V and J ends lost 5 bases and 11 bases respectively, with 23 bases between them. Germline CDR1 SGHVS, CDR2 FQNEAQ. The CDR3 contains 15 residues. CDR3 in DNA: TGTGCCAGCAGCCCAAACAACGGACCGGGCACGCAGCAGTATTTT. Translation gives CASSPNNGPGTQQYF. The whole variable domain, remainder taken from reference TRBV7-8 and TRBJ2-3, is GAGVSQSPRYKVAKRGQDVALRCDPISGHVSLFWYQQALGQGPEFLTYFQNEAQLDKSGLPSDRFFAERPEGSVSTLKIQRTQQEDSAVYLCASSPNNGPGTQQYFGPGTRLTVL.

This clonotype occurred a few times. The rearrangement links TRBV19 to TRBJ1-5; the D is unclear. Germline V gene data show CDR1 as LNHDA and CDR2 as SQIVND (reference sequence). Trimming removed 4 bases from V and 0 bases from J, with 10 bases in between. The CDR3 is 15 residues long. CDR3 nucleotide sequence: TGTGCCAGTAGTAGGGCCGGAAATAGCAATCAGCCCCAGCATTTT. Protein sequence: CASSRAGNSNQPQHF.

This clonotype was seen repeatedly, ten times or more. This chain joins TRBV12-3 or TRBV12-4 and TRBJ1-4; D is uncertain. V gave up 3 bases and J gave up 5 bases, with 13 bases separating them. This CDR3 region has 15 residues. The CDR3 sequence is CASSFQQSQNEKLFF. Written as DNA, the CDR3 is TGTGCCAGCAGTTTTCAGCAGAGCCAAAATGAAAAACTGTTTTTT.

A few counts support this clonotype. The genes are TRBV7-2 and TRBJ2-5, with 7 bases lining up with TRBD2. V lost 7 bases, J lost 4 bases, and 12 bases stayed unmatched. The CDR3 has 15 amino acids. CDR1 and CDR2 (germline): SGHTA, FQGNSA. The CDR3 sequence: CASTPGGSNRETQYF. DNA of the CDR3: TGTGCCAGCACCCCCGGCGGGAGTAATCGAGAGACCCAGTACTTC.

The chain recombines TRBV6-5 with TRBJ1-1; no firm D call. V shed 2 bases and J shed 1 base, with 14 bases lying between them. This CDR3 is 16 amino acids long. The germline V gene has CDR1 MNHEY and CDR2 SVGAGI. The CDR3: CASSYKALPGNTEAFF. CDR3 DNA sequence: TGTGCCAGCAGTTACAAGGCCCTCCCAGGGAACACTGAAGCTTTCTTT.

This clonotype showed up just once. CDR3 nucleotide sequence: TGCAGTGCTAGAGATACCCCGGAAGCGTCACCCCTCCACTTT. Protein product: CSARDTPEASPLHF. V usage is TRBV20-1 and J usage is TRBJ1-6, with unresolved D. CDR3 length: 14 residues. Germline loops: CDR1 DFQATT, CDR2 SNEGSKA (reference sequence). V was trimmed by 0 bases and J by 10 bases, leaving 13 bases between them.

This clonotype was observed a handful of times. The CDR3 spells CAIRARKGGETSTDTQYF. The CDR3 DNA sequence: TGTGCCATCAGAGCGAGGAAGGGGGGAGAAACTAGCACAGATACGCAGTATTTT. The rearrangement links TRBV10-3 to TRBJ2-3; D is tentatively TRBD1 or TRBD2 (6 bases each). Trimming cost V 6 bases and J 0 bases, with 22 bases left between them. Germline assignment: CDR1 ENHRY and CDR2 SYGVKD. The CDR3 consists of 18 residues.

This clonotype was recorded many times. The V call is TRBV7-6, the J call TRBJ2-7; D is unresolved. Germline assignment: CDR1 SGHVS and CDR2 FNYEAQ. The V gene lost 5 bases and the J gene lost 2 bases, with 10 bases spanning the gap. This CDR3 has 13 residues. The CDR3 sequence is CASSRGTAYEQYF. The CDR3 DNA is TGTGCCAGCAGCCGAGGTACAGCCTACGAGCAGTACTTC. Using reference TRBV7-6 and TRBJ2-7 for the parts outside the CDR3, the full variable domain is GAGVSQSPRYKVTKRGQDVALRCDPISGHVSLYWYRQALGQGPEFLTYFNYEAQQDKSGLPNDRFSAERPEGSISTLTIQRTEQRDSAMYRCASSRGTAYEQYFGPGTRLTVT.

This clonotype was found many times. This chain connects TRBV7-2 to TRBJ1-1; 8 bases are a match to TRBD1. The J segment lost 0 bases and the V segment lost 4 bases, leaving 4 bases of the junction unmatched. The germline V gene has CDR1 SGHTA and CDR2 FQGNSA. The CDR3 has 15 amino acids. The CDR3, as DNA: TGTGCCAGCAGCTCAACACAGGGGGTGAACACTGAAGCTTTCTTT. It translates to CASSSTQGVNTEAFF.

This clonotype showed up just a few times. The DNA of the CDR3 is TGTGCCATCAGTGATTTCGGGACTAGCGGGAGTGACACCGGGGAGCTGTTTTTT. The encoded protein is CAISDFGTSGSDTGELFF. V and J are TRBV10-3 and TRBJ2-2; 14 nucleotides agree with TRBD2. The CDR3 runs 18 residues. The ends lost 3 bases at V and 3 bases at J; junction bases unmatched: 6. Germline V lookup: CDR1 ENHRY, CDR2 SYGVKD.

This clonotype appeared many times. The genes are TRBV29-1 and TRBJ1-5, with D hard to call. Trimming removed 5 bases from V and 3 bases from J, with 11 bases in between. The CDR3 extends over 13 amino acids. CDR1 SQVTM and CDR2 ANQGSEA come from the germline V gene. The CDR3 spells CSVTTENNQPQHF. The CDR3 DNA is TGCAGCGTTACCACAGAGAACAATCAGCCCCAGCATTTT.

This clonotype was detected ten times or more. This chain links TRBV7-2 with TRBJ1-1, with 10 bases fitting TRBD1. The germline V gene encodes CDR1 SGHTA and CDR2 FQGNSA. V was pared by 3 bases and J by 0 bases, with 10 bases of the junction left unmatched. The CDR3 covers 18 residues. The CDR3 reads CASSFLRPGQGLNTEAFF. CDR3 bases: TGTGCCAGCAGCTTCCTCCGGCCGGGACAGGGGTTGAACACTGAAGCTTTCTTT.

This clonotype was counted at least ten times. This chain connects TRBV5-6 to TRBJ1-1; D is uncertain. The germline V and J ends were trimmed by 1 base and 1 base, with 14 bases remaining between them. The V gene's germline CDR1 is SGHDT and CDR2 YYEEEE. The CDR3 extends over 16 amino acids. The CDR3 DNA reads as TGTGCCAGCAGCTTGCGGGCAGTTGGGAGGAACACTGAAGCTTTCTTT. Translation: CASSLRAVGRNTEAFF.

In its sample, this clonotype was seen many times. This sequence joins TRBV28 and TRBJ2-7; D gene ambiguous. Between the trimmed V and J ends, which lost 0 bases and 2 bases, there was a span of 5 bases. CDR3 length equals 13 residues. Looked up from germline, CDR1 is MDHEN and CDR2 is SYDVKM. The CDR3 spells CASSLWDPYEQYF. In nucleotides, the CDR3 is TGTGCCAGCAGTTTATGGGACCCCTACGAGCAGTACTTC.

At least ten counts were recorded for this clonotype. The rearrangement uses TRBV7-9 and TRBJ1-1; tentatively, D is TRBD1 (6 bases). Trimming left V 1 base short and J 1 base short, with 10 bases between. CDR3 length: 15 residues. CDR1 SEHNR and CDR2 FQNEAQ come from the germline V gene (reference sequence). The CDR3 loop reads CASSLVRGRNTEAFF. The CDR3 coding sequence is TGTGCCAGCAGCTTAGTTAGGGGGAGGAACACTGAAGCTTTCTTT.

This clonotype has at least ten counts. J is TRBJ2-5 and V is TRBV12-3 or TRBV12-4; D tentatively fits TRBD1 or TRBD2 (5 bases each). The CDR3 spans 14 residues. The V gene lost 7 bases and the J gene lost 4 bases, with 16 bases spanning the gap. The CDR3 region is CASNSGRATETQYF. CDR3 bases: TGTGCCAGCAACAGCGGCAGGGCTACAGAGACCCAGTACTTC.

The chain joins TRBV29-1 to TRBJ2-7; 8 bases match TRBD2. Germline V lookup: CDR1 SQVTM, CDR2 ANQGSEA. V was pared by 0 bases and J by 3 bases, with 10 bases of the junction left unmatched. This CDR3 region has 16 residues. CDR3 in DNA: TGCAGCGTTGAAGAATCAATGCGGGGGGAGGACTACGAGCAGTACTTC. Amino acids: CSVEESMRGEDYEQYF.

The V gene is TRBV9, the J gene TRBJ1-5; no definite D call. Trimming cost V 4 bases and J 8 bases, with 13 bases left between them. Germline lookup yields CDR1 SGDLS and CDR2 YYNGEE. The CDR3 is 13 residues long. CDR3 sequence (DNA): TGTGCCAGCAGCCTCACGGGGAATGAGCCCCAGCATTTT. This encodes CASSLTGNEPQHF.

This clonotype was detected ten times or more. This rearrangement joins TRBV10-3 to TRBJ2-2, with D perhaps matching TRBD1 or TRBD2 (5 bases each). V lost 10 bases, J lost 4 bases, and 13 bases lay in between. The germline V gene has CDR1 ENHRY and CDR2 SYGVKD. The CDR3 consists of 13 residues. This CDR3 reads CATNGAGTGELFF. In nucleotides, the CDR3 is TGTGCCACAAACGGGGCGGGCACCGGGGAGCTGTTTTTT.

This clonotype was recorded many times. The V call is TRBV6-2 or TRBV6-3, the J call TRBJ2-7; D unclear. The CDR3 is 12 residues long. V lost 5 bases, J lost 3 bases, and 8 bases lay in between. CDR1 MNHEY and CDR2 SVGEGT come from the germline V gene. The CDR3 region has the DNA TGTGCCAGCAGTGTTGACAACTACGAGCAGTACTTC. Protein product: CASSVDNYEQYF.

The chain links TRBV10-3 to TRBJ2-7, with D hard to call. V was trimmed by 3 bases and J by 2 bases, leaving 8 bases between them. The germline CDR1 and CDR2 sequences are ENHRY and SYGVKD. The CDR3 consists of 13 residues. The CDR3 region is CAISESQTYEQYF. As DNA, the CDR3 is TGTGCCATCAGTGAATCACAGACCTACGAGCAGTACTTC.

This clonotype came up many times. This chain joins TRBV25-1 and TRBJ2-7; D gene uncertain. The CDR3 covers 13 residues. Germline CDR1 MGHDK, CDR2 SYGVNS. V was clipped by 1 base and J by 3 bases, with 7 bases between them. The CDR3 DNA reads as TGTGCCAGCAGTGAATTTGTAAGCTACGAGCAGTACTTC. Residues: CASSEFVSYEQYF.